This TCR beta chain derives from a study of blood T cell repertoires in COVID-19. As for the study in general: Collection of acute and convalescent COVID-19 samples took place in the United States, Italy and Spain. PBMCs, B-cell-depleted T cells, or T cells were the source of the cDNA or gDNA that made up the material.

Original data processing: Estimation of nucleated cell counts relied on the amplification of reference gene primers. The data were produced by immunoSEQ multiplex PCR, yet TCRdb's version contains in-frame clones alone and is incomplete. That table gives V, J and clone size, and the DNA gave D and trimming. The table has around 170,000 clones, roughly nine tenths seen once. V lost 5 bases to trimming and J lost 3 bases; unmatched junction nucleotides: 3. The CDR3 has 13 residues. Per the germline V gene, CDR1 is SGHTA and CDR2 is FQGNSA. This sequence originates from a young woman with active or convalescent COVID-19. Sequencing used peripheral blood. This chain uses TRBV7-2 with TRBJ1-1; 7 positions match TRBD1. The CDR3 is CASSAQGYTEAFF. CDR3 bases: TGTGCCAGCAGCGCACAGGGGTACACTGAAGCTTTCTTT. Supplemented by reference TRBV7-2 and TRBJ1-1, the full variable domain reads GAGVSQSPSNKVTEKGKDVELRCDPISGHTALYWYRQSLGQGLEFLIYFQGNSAPDKSGLPSDRFSAERTGGSVSTLTIQRTQQEDSAVYLCASSAQGYTEAFFGQGTRLTVV.